The present T cell receptor (beta chain) was sequenced within a study of T-cell memory formation after mild COVID-19. With regard to this clonotype: What it binds is not known.

Study-wide results and limits: Researchers could not confirm that second-wave clones peaking on day 37 targeted SARS-CoV-2. Clones that contracted from day 15 to 85 had balanced CD4/CD8; later expanders were CD4+ biased.

TCRdb recomputed calls from the 5' RACE reads with MiXCR, one row per CDR3 protein. The sample has under 650,000 distinct CDR3 sequences, about a sixth seen once; the top ten hold around 13%. Germline V gene lookup returns CDR1 MNHEY and CDR2 SMNVEV (reference sequence). This CDR3 comprises 16 residues. V was cut by 7 bases and J by 4 bases, with 23 bases left in between. The sequence derives from an adult woman who had mild COVID-19 (a few samples of this study predate the infection). Cell type and time point are not known. The chain has TRBV27 and TRBJ2-7, with TRBD1 as a possible D gene (5 bases). Material: PBMCs or a T cell subset sorted from them (not recorded which). The DNA of the CDR3 is TGTGCCAGCACTGGCCAAGGCCAGGGAAAGGCATACGAGCAGTACTTC. Protein product: CASTGQGQGKAYEQYF.